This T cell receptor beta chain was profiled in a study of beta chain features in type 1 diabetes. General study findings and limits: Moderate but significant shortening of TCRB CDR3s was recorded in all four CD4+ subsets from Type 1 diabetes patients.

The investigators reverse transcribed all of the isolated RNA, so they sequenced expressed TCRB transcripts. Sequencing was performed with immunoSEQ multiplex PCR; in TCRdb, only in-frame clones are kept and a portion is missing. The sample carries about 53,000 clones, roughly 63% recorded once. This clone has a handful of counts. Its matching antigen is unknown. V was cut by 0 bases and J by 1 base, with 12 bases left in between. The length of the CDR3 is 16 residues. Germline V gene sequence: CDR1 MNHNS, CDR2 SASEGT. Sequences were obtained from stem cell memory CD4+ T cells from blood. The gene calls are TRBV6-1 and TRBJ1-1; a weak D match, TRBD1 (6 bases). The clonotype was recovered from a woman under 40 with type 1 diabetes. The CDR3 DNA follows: TGTGCCAGCAGTGAAGCGACAGGTCGTAGGAACACTGAAGCTTTCTTT. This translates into CASSEATGRRNTEAFF.